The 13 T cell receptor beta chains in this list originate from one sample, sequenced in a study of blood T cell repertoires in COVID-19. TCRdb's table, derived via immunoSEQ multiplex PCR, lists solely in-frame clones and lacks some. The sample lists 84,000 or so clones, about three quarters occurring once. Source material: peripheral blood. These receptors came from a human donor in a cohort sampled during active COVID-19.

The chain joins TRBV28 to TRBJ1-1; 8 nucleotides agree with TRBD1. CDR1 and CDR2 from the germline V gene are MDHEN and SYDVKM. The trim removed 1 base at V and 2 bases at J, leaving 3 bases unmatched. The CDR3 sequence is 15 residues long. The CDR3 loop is CASSLFGQGNTEAFF. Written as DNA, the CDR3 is TGTGCCAGCAGTTTATTCGGACAGGGAAACACTGAAGCTTTCTTT.

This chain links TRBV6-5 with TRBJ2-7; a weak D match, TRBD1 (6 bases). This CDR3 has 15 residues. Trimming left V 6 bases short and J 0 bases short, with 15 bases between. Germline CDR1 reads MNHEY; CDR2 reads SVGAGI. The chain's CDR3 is CASRRPGAHSYEQYF. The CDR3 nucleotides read TGTGCCAGCAGACGCCCAGGGGCTCACTCCTACGAGCAGTACTTC.

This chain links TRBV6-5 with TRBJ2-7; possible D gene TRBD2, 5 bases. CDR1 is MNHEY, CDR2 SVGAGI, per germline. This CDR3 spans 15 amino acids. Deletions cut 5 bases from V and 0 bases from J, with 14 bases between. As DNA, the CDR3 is TGTGCCAGCAGTCCTCTTCCGGGGTACTCCTACGAGCAGTACTTC. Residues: CASSPLPGYSYEQYF.

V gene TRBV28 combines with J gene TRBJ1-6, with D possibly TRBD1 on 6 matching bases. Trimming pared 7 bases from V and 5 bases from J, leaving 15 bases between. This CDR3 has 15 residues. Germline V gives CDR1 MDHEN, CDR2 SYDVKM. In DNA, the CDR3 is TGTGCCAGCACAGGGGAACCCAACAATAATTCACCCCTCCACTTT. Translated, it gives CASTGEPNNNSPLHF.

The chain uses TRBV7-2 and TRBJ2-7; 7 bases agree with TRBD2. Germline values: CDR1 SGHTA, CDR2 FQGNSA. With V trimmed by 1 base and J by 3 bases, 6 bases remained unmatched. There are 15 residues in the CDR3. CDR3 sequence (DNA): TGTGCCAGCAGCTTAGGGTGGACTAGAAACTACGAGCAGTACTTC. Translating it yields CASSLGWTRNYEQYF.

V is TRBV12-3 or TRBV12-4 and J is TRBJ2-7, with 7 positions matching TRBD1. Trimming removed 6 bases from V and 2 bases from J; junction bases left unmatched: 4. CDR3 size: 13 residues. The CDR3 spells CASRRTGTYEQYF. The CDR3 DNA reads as TGTGCCAGCAGGCGGACAGGTACCTACGAGCAGTACTTC.

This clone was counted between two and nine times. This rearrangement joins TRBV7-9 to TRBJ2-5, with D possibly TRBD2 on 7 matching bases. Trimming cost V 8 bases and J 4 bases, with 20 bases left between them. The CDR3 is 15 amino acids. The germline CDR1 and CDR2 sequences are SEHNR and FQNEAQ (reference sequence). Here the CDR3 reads CASSVYGGATETQYF. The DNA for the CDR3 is TGTGCCAGCTCGGTCTATGGGGGGGCCACAGAGACCCAGTACTTC.

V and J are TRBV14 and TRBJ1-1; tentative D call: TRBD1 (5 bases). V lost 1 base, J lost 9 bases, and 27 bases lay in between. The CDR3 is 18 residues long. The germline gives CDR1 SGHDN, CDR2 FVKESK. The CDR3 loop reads CASSQGVTGTAYLSKAFF. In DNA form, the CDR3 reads TGTGCCAGCAGCCAAGGAGTCACCGGGACTGCATACCTGAGTAAAGCTTTCTTT.

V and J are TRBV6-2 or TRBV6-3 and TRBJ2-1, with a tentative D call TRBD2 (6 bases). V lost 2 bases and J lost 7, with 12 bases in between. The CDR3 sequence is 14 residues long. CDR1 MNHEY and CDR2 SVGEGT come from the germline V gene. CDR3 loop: CASSYPRESNEQFF. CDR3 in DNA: TGTGCCAGCAGTTACCCACGGGAGTCGAATGAGCAGTTCTTC.

CDR3 loop: CASSPRTGGEEKLFF. The CDR3 DNA is TGTGCCAGCTCACCACGGACAGGGGGCGAAGAAAAACTGTTTTTT. The chain uses TRBV18 and TRBJ1-4, with TRBD1 matching 11 bases. CDR3 length: 15 residues. Looked up from germline, CDR1 is KGHSH and CDR2 is LQKENI. J lost 8 bases, V lost 1 base, and 3 bases had no gene match.

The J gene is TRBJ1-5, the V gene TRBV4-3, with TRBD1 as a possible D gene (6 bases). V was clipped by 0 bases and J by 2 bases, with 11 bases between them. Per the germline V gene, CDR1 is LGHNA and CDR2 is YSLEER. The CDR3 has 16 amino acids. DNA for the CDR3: TGCGCCAGCAGCCAAGATGTCAGGGGCGGCAATCAGCCCCAGCATTTT. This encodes CASSQDVRGGNQPQHF.

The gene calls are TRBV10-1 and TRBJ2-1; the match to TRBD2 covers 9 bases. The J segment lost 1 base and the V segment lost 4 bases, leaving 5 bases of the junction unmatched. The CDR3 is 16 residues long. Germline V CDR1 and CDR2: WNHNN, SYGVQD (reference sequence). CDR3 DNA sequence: TGCGCCAGCAGTGGATGCGGGGGGGAATCCTACAATGAGCAGTTCTTC. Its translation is CASSGCGGESYNEQFF.

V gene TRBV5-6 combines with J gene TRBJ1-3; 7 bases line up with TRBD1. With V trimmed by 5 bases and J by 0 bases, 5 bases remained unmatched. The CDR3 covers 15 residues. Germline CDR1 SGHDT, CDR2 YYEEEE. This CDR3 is CASSWDSNSGNTIYF. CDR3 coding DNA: TGTGCCAGCAGTTGGGACAGCAACTCTGGAAACACCATATATTTT.